This T cell receptor (beta chain) emerged from a study of CD8 T cells in Susac syndrome. Germline V gene lookup returns CDR1 SGHDT and CDR2 YYEEEE. V was clipped by 7 bases and J by 0 bases, with 10 bases between them. CDR3 length: 13 residues. cDNA came from about 0.5 to 1 ug RNA primed by random hexamers. TCRdb recomputed calls from the immunoSEQ multiplex PCR reads with MiXCR, one row per CDR3 protein. The sample includes more than 200,000 distinct CDR3 sequences, around 90% of them seen just once. The TCR originated in a human donor with multiple sclerosis. The source material was CD8+ T cells from PBMCs. The chain is built from TRBV5-6 and TRBJ1-1; D uncertain. The CDR3 bases are TGTGCCAGCTGGAGTGGGGTGAACACTGAAGCTTTCTTT. Amino acid sequence: CASWSGVNTEAFF. The full variable domain, with the rest looked up from reference TRBV5-6 and TRBJ1-1, is DAGVTQSPTHLIKTRGQQVTLRCSPKSGHDTVSWYQQALGQGPQFIFQYYEEEERQRGNFPDRFSGHQFPNYSSELNVNALLLGDSALYLCASWSGVNTEAFFGQGTRLTVV.